These 17 T cell receptor beta chains were sequenced from one sample in a study of Siglec-9 on CD8 T cells in melanoma. Sequencing used immunoSEQ multiplex PCR; TCRdb keeps in-frame clones, though not all of them. The profile covers about 36,000 clones, with roughly 84% appearing a single time and under 2% taken by the ten largest. The sequenced material came from Siglec-9- CD8+ T cells sorted from blood. The receptors come from a human donor in good health.

This sequence joins TRBV19 and TRBJ1-2; D gene unclear. This CDR3 spans 14 amino acids. The V end was cut by 8 bases, the J end by 4 bases, with 17 bases between. Germline V gene sequence: CDR1 LNHDA, CDR2 SQIVND (reference sequence). For the CDR3, the DNA is TGTGCCAGTTCATCGGAGTCCCTTAGCTATGGCTACACCTTC. Amino acid sequence: CASSSESLSYGYTF.

The chain employs TRBV7-9 and TRBJ1-1; D remains ambiguous. Germline V CDR1 and CDR2: SEHNR, FQNEAQ (reference sequence). This CDR3 is built from 10 residues. The V gene lost 6 bases and the J gene lost 3 bases, with 2 bases spanning the gap. The CDR3 here is CASSYTEAFF. The CDR3 DNA is TGTGCCAGCAGTTACACTGAAGCTTTCTTT.

The gene calls are TRBV7-8 and TRBJ2-7; D call uncertain. The CDR3 contains 12 residues. The germline V gene encodes CDR1 SGHVS and CDR2 FQNEAQ. With 5 bases removed from V and 0 bases from J, the gap between germline ends came to 5 bases. The CDR3: CASSRSSYEQYF. DNA for the CDR3: TGTGCCAGCAGCCGGAGCTCCTACGAGCAGTACTTC.

The chain employs TRBV28 and TRBJ1-3; unclear D gene. The germline V and J ends were trimmed by 6 bases and 4 bases, with 22 bases remaining between them. The CDR3 has 17 amino acids. The germline V gene encodes CDR1 MDHEN and CDR2 SYDVKM. CDR3 amino acids: CASSPTSELLRGNTIYF. CDR3 coding DNA: TGTGCCAGCAGCCCAACTTCGGAACTCTTGAGGGGAAACACCATATATTTT.

The J gene is TRBJ2-5, the V gene TRBV14; tentative D call: TRBD1 (5 bases). The CDR3 has 16 amino acids. V was clipped by 1 base and J by 2 bases, with 14 bases between them. Germline CDR1 reads SGHDN; CDR2 reads FVKESK. The CDR3 reads CASSQGTGLGQETQYF. CDR3 DNA: TGTGCCAGCAGCCAAGGAACAGGCCTAGGACAAGAGACCCAGTACTTC.

Notes on this clone: The DNA is left out, because the CDR3 cannot be placed on it with certainty; the CDR3 is given as TCRdb lists it. V gene TRBV6-5 combines with J gene TRBJ2-2; the D segment call TRBD2 is taken from the table without a DNA check. CDR1 is MNHEY and CDR2 is SVGAGI in the germline V gene. The CDR3 is 13 residues long, ends included. CDR3 sequence reads: CASSSSGSGELFF.

There are a few counts of this clone. The V call is TRBV29-1, the J call TRBJ2-5; 7 bases match TRBD2. With 2 bases clipped from V and 0 bases from J, the junction kept 0 bases outside the gene matches. Per germline, CDR1 SQVTM and CDR2 ANQGSEA. CDR3 size: 13 residues. The CDR3 spells CSVELADQETQYF. For the CDR3, the DNA is TGCAGCGTTGAACTAGCGGACCAAGAGACCCAGTACTTC.

DNA for the CDR3: TGTGCCAGCAGAATGGACAGGGTACGGGAAAAACTGTTTTTT. Its protein is CASRMDRVREKLFF. This chain links TRBV28 with TRBJ1-4; 8 bases are a match to TRBD1. V trimming: 6 bases; J trimming: 8 bases; junction bases outside the gene matches: 8. Germline lookup yields CDR1 MDHEN and CDR2 SYDVKM. The CDR3 totals 14 residues.

The chain is built from TRBV13 and TRBJ2-6; D remains unclear. The ends were cut back, 5 bases at V and 1 base at J, with 9 bases in the middle. This CDR3 spans 15 amino acids. Per the germline V gene, CDR1 is PRHDT and CDR2 is FYEKMQ (reference sequence). The chain's CDR3 is CASSRYTSGANVLTF. The CDR3, as DNA: TGTGCCAGCAGCCGATATACGTCTGGGGCCAACGTCCTGACTTTC.

V gene TRBV5-1 combines with J gene TRBJ1-1, with 10 positions matching TRBD1. Germline CDR1 reads SGHRS; CDR2 reads YFSETQ. V lost 0 bases, J lost 3 bases, and 8 bases stayed unmatched. This CDR3 spans 17 amino acids. CDR3 region: CASSLVPGQGLYTEAFF. The CDR3 nucleotides read TGCGCCAGCAGCTTGGTTCCGGGACAGGGGTTGTACACTGAAGCTTTCTTT.

This chain links TRBV19 with TRBJ1-4; a weak D match, TRBD1 (6 bases). Looked up from germline, CDR1 is LNHDA and CDR2 is SQIVND (reference sequence). The length of the CDR3 is 13 residues. V lost 5 bases and J 4 bases, leaving 8 bases between the germline ends. CDR3 sequence: CASSWTVNEKLFF. CDR3 DNA: TGTGCCAGTAGTTGGACAGTTAATGAAAAACTGTTTTTT.

This chain connects TRBV27 to TRBJ2-3; D may be TRBD2 (5 bases). The CDR3 covers 13 residues. Between the trimmed V and J ends, which lost 5 bases and 6 bases, there was a span of 12 bases. CDR1 and CDR2 (germline): MNHEY, SMNVEV (reference sequence). The CDR3 loop reads CASSDGKSDTQYF. The DNA of the CDR3 is TGTGCCAGCAGTGACGGGAAGAGTGATACGCAGTATTTT.

The chain combines TRBV29-1 with TRBJ2-2; no clear D. Germline loops: CDR1 SQVTM, CDR2 ANQGSEA. The CDR3 is 13 residues long. The V end lost 0 bases, the J end lost 1 base, and 3 bases lay between the germline ends. For the CDR3, the DNA is TGCAGCGTTGAAGATGGGAACACCGGGGAGCTGTTTTTT. Protein sequence: CSVEDGNTGELFF.

The chain is built from TRBV11-2 and TRBJ1-3, with D possibly being TRBD1 (6 bases). Germline assignment: CDR1 SGHAT and CDR2 FQNNGV. V was clipped by 4 bases and J by 9 bases, with 13 bases between them. This CDR3 is 13 amino acids long. For the CDR3, the DNA is TGTGCCAGCAGCTCCACGGGGGGGCCCACCATATATTTT. Encoded protein: CASSSTGGPTIYF.

This sequence joins TRBV6-5 and TRBJ2-3; tentative D call: TRBD2 (6 bases). The CDR3 contains 15 residues. V shed 2 bases and J shed 0 bases, with 9 bases lying between them. Germline V lookup: CDR1 MNHEY, CDR2 SVGAGI. The CDR3 DNA reads TGTGCCAGCAGTTACCAGGAGGGAAGCACAGATACGCAGTATTTT. Residues: CASSYQEGSTDTQYF.

V and J are TRBV2 and TRBJ2-3; perhaps TRBD2 as D (6 bases). Germline CDR1 reads SNHLY; CDR2 reads FYNNEI. The V gene lost 1 base and the J gene lost 3 bases, with 8 bases spanning the gap. The CDR3 extends over 14 amino acids. The CDR3 loop is CASSEGGDTDTQYF. The CDR3 DNA reads TGTGCCAGCAGTGAAGGGGGGGATACAGATACGCAGTATTTT.

J is TRBJ1-2 and V is TRBV7-9; D possibly corresponds to TRBD1 (5 bases). Trimming took off 0 bases at V and 4 bases at J, with 15 bases between the two ends. Germline V lookup: CDR1 SEHNR, CDR2 FQNEAQ (reference sequence). The CDR3 runs to 16 residues. The CDR3 loop reads CASSLASTGLIYGYTF. CDR3 bases: TGTGCCAGCAGCTTAGCGAGTACAGGACTGATCTATGGCTACACCTTC.